The clone carrying this T cell receptor (beta chain) showed up many times. The germline V gene has CDR1 MDHEN and CDR2 SYDVKM. The CDR3 totals 12 residues. V was trimmed by 2 bases and J by 5 bases, leaving 6 bases between them. These data belong to a study of read filtering for tumor transcriptome and immune sequencing. This library used roughly 430 ng RNA and molecular barcoded adaptors spanning alpha/delta and beta/gamma chains. TCRdb independently ran MiXCR on the reads; one entry per CDR3 protein. The sample carries about 46,000 distinct CDR3 sequences, 20% recorded once. The chain has TRBV28 and TRBJ1-1, with unresolved D. The clonotype was recovered from a donor aged 40 or older with multiple myeloma. The sample comprised a population of CD138-negative cells sorted from bone marrow. CDR3 coding DNA: TGTGCCAGCAGTTTAGCTAGAACTGAAGCTTTCTTT. Protein product: CASSLARTEAFF.